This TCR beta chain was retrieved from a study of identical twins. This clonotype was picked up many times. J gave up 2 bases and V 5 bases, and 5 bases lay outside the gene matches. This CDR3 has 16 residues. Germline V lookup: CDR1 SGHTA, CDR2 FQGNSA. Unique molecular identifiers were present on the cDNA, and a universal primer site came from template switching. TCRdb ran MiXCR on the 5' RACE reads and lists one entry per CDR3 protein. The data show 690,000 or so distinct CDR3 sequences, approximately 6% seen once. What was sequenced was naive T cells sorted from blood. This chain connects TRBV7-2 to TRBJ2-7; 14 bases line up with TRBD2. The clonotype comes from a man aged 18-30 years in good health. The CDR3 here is CASSGRLAGGTYEQYF. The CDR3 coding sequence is TGTGCCAGCAGCGGCCGACTAGCGGGAGGGACCTACGAGCAGTACTTC.